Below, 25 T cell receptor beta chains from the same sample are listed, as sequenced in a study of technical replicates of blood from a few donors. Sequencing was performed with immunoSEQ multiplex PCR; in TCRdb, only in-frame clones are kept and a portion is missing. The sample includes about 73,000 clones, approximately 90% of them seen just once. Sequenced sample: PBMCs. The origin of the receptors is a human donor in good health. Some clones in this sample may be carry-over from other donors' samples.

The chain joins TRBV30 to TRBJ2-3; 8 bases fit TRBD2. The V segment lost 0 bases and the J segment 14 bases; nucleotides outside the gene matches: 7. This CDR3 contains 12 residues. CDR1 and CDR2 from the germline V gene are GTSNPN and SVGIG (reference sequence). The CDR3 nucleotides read TGTGCCTGGAGTGTGTCCAGCGGGAGAGGGTATTTT. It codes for CAWSVSSGRGYF. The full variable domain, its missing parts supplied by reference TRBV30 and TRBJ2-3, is SQTIHQWPATLVQPVGSPLSLECTVEGTSNPNLYWYRQAAGRGLQLLFYSVGIGQISSEVPQNLSASRPQDRQFILSSKKLLLSDSGFYLCAWSVSSGRGYFGPGTRLTVL.

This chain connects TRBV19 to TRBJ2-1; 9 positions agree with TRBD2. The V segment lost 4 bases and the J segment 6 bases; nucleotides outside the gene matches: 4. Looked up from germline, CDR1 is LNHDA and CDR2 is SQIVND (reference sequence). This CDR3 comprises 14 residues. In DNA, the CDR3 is TGTGCCAGTAGTAGCGGGGGGGGCAGCAATGAGCAGTTCTTC. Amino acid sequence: CASSSGGGSNEQFF.

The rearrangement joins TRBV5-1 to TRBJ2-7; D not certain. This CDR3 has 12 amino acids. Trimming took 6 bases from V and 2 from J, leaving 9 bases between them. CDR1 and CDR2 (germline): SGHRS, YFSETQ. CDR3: CASMGSTYEQYF. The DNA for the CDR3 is TGCGCCAGCATGGGCAGCACCTACGAGCAGTACTTC.

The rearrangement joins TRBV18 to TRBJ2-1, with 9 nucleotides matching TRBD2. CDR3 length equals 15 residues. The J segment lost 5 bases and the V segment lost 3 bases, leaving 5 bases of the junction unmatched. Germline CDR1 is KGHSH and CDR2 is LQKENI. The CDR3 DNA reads TGTGCCAGCTCACCCTCTAGCGGGACCCACAATGAGCAGTTCTTC. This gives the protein CASSPSSGTHNEQFF. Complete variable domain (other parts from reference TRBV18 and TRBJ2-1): NAGVMQNPRHLVRRRGQEARLRCSPMKGHSHVYWYRQLPEEGLKFMVYLQKENIIDESGMPKERFSAEFPKEGPSILRIQQVVRGDSAAYFCASSPSSGTHNEQFFGPGTRLTVL.

The CDR3: CASSSTGTGGETQYF. In nucleotides, the CDR3 is TGTGCCAGCAGTTCCACCGGGACAGGGGGGGAGACCCAGTACTTC. The chain carries TRBV2 and TRBJ2-5; 11 bases are shared with TRBD1. Germline V gene sequence: CDR1 SNHLY, CDR2 FYNNEI. The CDR3 is made up of 15 amino acids. Trimming cost V 5 bases and J 5 bases; bases outside gene matches: 7.

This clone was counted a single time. DNA of the CDR3: TGTGCCAGCAGCTTGTTTAGGACAGGATACAATGAGCAGTTCTTC. This gives the protein CASSLFRTGYNEQFF. This rearrangement joins TRBV5-6 to TRBJ2-1, with TRBD1 matching over 7 bases. V shed 1 base and J 4 bases; nucleotides not matched to a gene: 5. The CDR3 extends over 15 amino acids. Per germline, CDR1 SGHDT and CDR2 YYEEEE.

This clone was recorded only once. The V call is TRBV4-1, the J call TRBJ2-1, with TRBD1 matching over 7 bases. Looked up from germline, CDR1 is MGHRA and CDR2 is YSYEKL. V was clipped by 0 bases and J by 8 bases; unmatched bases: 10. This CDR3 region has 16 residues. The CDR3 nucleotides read TGCGCCAGCAGCCAAGATCAGGCAGGGGGATGGGATGAGCAGTTCTTC. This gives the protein CASSQDQAGGWDEQFF.

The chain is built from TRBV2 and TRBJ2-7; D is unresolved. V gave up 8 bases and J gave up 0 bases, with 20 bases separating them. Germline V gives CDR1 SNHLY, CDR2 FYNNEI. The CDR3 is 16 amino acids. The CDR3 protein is CASDEISGPISYEQYF. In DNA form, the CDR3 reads TGTGCCAGCGATGAAATCTCAGGTCCCATCTCCTACGAGCAGTACTTC.

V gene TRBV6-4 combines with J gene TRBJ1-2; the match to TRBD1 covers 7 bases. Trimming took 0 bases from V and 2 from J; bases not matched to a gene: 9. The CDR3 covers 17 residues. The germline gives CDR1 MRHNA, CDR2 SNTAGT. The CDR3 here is CASSDSMGTALNYGYTF. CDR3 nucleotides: TGTGCCAGCAGTGACTCTATGGGGACAGCCCTGAACTATGGCTACACCTTC.

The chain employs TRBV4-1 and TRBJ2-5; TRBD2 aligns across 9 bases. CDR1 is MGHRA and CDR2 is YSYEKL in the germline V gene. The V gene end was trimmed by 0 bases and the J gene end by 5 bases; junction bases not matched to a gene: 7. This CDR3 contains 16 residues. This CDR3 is CASSQDELAGWETQYF. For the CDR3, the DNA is TGCGCCAGCAGCCAAGATGAACTAGCGGGTTGGGAGACCCAGTACTTC.

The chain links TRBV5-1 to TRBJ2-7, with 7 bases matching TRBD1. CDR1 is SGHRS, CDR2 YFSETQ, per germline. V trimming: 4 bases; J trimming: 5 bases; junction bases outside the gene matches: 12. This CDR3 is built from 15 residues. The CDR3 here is CASSQRGQRTNEQYF. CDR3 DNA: TGCGCCAGCAGCCAACGGGGACAGAGAACTAACGAGCAGTACTTC.

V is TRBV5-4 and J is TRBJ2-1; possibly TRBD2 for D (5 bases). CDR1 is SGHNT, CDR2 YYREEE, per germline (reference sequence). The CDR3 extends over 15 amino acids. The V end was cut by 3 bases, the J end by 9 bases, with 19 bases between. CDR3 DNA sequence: TGTGCCAGCAGCTACGAGGGCATCAAGGGCGGTGAGCAGTTCTTC. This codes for CASSYEGIKGGEQFF.

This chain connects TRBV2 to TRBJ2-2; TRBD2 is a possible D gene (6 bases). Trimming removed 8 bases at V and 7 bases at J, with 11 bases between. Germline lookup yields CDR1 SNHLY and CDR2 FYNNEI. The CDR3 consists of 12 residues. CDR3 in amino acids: CASSEEGGELFF. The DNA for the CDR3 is TGTGCCAGCTCCGAGGAGGGCGGGGAGCTGTTTTTT.

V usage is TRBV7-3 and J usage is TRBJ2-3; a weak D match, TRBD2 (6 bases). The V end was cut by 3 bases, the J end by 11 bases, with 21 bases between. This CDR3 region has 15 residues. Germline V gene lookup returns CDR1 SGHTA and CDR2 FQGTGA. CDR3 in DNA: TGTGCCAGCAGCTTGGGCCCGGGACTCGAGGGCGTGCAGTATTTT. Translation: CASSLGPGLEGVQYF.

The CDR3 here is CASSLLGGFAEQYF. The CDR3 DNA follows: TGTGCCAGCAGTTTATTAGGGGGTTTCGCCGAGCAGTACTTC. The rearrangement links TRBV27 to TRBJ2-7; D is perhaps TRBD1 (6 bases). Germline values: CDR1 MNHEY, CDR2 SMNVEV (reference sequence). Deletions cut 1 base from V and 6 bases from J, with 13 bases between. The CDR3 has 14 residues.

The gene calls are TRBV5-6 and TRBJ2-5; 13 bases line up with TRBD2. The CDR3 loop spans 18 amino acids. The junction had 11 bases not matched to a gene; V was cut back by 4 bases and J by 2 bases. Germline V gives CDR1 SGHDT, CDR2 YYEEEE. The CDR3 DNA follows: TGTGCCAGCAGCAGACTAGCGGGGGGTCGCCGGCAACAAGAGACCCAGTACTTC. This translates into CASSRLAGGRRQQETQYF.

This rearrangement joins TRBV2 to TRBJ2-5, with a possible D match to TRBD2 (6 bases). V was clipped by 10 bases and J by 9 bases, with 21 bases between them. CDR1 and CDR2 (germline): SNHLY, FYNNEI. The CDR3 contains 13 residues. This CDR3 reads CATRGGMVRAQYF. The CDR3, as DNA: TGTGCCACCCGGGGAGGCATGGTCCGAGCCCAGTACTTC. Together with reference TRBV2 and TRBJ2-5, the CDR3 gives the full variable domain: EPEVTQTPSHQVTQMGQEVILRCVPISNHLYFYWYRQILGQKVEFLVSFYNNEISEKSEIFDDQFSVERPDGSNFTLKIRSTKLEDSAMYFCATRGGMVRAQYFGPGTRLLVL.

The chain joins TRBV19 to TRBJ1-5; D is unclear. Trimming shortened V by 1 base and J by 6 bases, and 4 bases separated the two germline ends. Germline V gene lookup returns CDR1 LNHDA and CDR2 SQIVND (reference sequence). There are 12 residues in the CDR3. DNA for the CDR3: TGTGCCAGTAGTATAGCTCGTCAGCCCCAGCATTTT. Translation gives CASSIARQPQHF.

The CDR3 reads CATSRAGGGNEQYF. The CDR3 DNA sequence: TGTGCCACCAGCAGAGCGGGGGGAGGGAACGAGCAGTACTTC. The chain is built from TRBV15 and TRBJ2-7; 7 bases are shared with TRBD2. The junction had 5 bases not matched to a gene; V was cut back by 1 base and J by 5 bases. CDR1 and CDR2 from the germline V gene are LNHNV and YYDKDF (reference sequence). The CDR3 is 14 amino acids.

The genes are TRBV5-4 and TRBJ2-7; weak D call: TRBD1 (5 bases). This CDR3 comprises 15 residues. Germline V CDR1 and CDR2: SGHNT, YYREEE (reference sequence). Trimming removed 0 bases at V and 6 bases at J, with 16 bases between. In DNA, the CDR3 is TGTGCCAGCAGCTTGGGTGGCACAGGCCTGAGCGAGCAGTACTTC. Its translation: CASSLGGTGLSEQYF.

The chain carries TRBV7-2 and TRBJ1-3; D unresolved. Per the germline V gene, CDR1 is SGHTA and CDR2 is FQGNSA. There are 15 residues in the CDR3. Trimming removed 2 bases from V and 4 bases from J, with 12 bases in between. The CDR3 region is CASSLNGVSGNTIYF. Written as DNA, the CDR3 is TGTGCCAGCAGCTTAAACGGGGTTTCAGGAAACACCATATATTTT.

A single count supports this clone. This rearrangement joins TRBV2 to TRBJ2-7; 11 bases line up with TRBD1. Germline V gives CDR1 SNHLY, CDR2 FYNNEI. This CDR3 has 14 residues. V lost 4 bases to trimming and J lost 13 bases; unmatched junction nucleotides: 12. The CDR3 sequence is CASSVRTGGLRAYF. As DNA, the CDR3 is TGTGCCAGCAGTGTTAGGACAGGGGGCTTACGAGCCTACTTC.

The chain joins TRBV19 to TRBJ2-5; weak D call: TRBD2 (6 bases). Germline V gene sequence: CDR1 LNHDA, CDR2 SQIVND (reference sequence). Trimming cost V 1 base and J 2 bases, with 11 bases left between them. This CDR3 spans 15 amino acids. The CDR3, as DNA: TGTGCCAGTAGTATAGGGTTCGGGGGTCAAGAGACCCAGTACTTC. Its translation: CASSIGFGGQETQYF.

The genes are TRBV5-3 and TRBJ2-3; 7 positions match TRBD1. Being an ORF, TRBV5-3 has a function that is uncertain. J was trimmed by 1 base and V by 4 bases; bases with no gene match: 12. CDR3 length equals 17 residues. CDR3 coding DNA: TGTGCCAGAAGCCAGCGACAGGGATCCGGAGGCACAGATACGCAGTATTTT. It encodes CARSQRQGSGGTDTQYF.

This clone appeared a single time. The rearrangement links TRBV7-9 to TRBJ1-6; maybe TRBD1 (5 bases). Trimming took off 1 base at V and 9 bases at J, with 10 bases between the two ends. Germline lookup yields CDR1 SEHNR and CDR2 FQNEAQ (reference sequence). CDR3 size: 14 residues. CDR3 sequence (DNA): TGTGCCAGCAGCTTAGGTTTAAGGGGTTCACCCCTCCACTTT. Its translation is CASSLGLRGSPLHF.